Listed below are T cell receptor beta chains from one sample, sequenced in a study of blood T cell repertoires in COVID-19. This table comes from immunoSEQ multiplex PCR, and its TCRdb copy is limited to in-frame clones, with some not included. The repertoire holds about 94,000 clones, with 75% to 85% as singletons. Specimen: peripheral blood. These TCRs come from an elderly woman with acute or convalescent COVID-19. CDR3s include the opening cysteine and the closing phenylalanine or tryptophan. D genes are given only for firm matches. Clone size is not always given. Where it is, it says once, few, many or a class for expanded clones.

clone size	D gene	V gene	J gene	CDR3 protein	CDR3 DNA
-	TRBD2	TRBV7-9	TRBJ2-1	CASSWTSGGGYNEQFF	TGTGCCAGCAGTTGGACTAGCGGGGGTGGGTACAATGAGCAGTTCTTC
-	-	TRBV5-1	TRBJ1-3	CASSVGFTGSGNTIYF	TGCGCCAGCAGCGTCGGTTTCACAGGTTCTGGAAACACCATATATTTT
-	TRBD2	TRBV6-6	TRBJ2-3	CASSLRTSGFSTDTQYF	TGTGCCAGCAGTCTTCGGACTAGCGGATTCTCAACAGATACGCAGTATTTT
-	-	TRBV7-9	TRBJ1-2	CASSLGQNNYGYTF	TGTGCCAGCAGCTTAGGGCAAAATAACTATGGCTACACCTTC
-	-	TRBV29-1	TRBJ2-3	CSVEGSTSTDTQYF	TGCAGCGTTGAAGGGAGTACTAGCACAGATACGCAGTATTTT
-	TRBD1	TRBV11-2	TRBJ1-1	CASSLQGARNTEAFF	TGTGCCAGCAGCCTACAGGGGGCACGGAACACTGAAGCTTTCTTT
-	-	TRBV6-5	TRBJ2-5	CASRDLWGRETQYF	TGTGCCAGCAGGGACCTTTGGGGGAGGGAGACCCAGTACTTC
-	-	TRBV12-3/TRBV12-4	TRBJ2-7	CASSSQQGYEQYF	TGTGCCAGCAGTTCCCAGCAGGGTTACGAGCAGTACTTC
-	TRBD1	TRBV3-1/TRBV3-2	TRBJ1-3	CASSRSWDRGRSSGNTIYF	TGTGCCAGCAGCCGCTCTTGGGACAGGGGACGCAGCTCTGGAAACACCATATATTTT
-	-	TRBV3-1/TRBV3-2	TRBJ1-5	CASSQGGNQPQHF	TGTGCCAGCAGCCAAGGAGGAAATCAGCCCCAGCATTTT
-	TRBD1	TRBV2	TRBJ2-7	CASSEFRGPYEQYF	TGTGCCAGCAGTGAATTTAGGGGGCCCTACGAGCAGTACTTC
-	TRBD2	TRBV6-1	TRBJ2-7	CASSETAGTSGRSTYF	TGTGCCAGCAGTGAGACGGCCGGGACTAGCGGGAGAAGCACGTACTTC
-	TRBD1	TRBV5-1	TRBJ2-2	CASSRRDRGDGELFF	TGCGCCAGCAGCCGCCGGGACAGGGGTGACGGGGAGCTGTTTTTT
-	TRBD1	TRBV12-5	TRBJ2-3	CASGLDRGHGTDTQYF	TGTGCTAGTGGTTTGGACAGGGGGCATGGCACAGATACGCAGTATTTT
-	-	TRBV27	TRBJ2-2	CASTSFGPDRTSRNTGELFF	TGTGCCAGCACCAGTTTTGGGCCGGACAGGACTAGCCGAAACACCGGGGAGCTGTTTTTT
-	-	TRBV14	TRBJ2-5	CASSQAGTQYF	TGTGCCAGCAGCCAAGCAGGGACCCAGTACTTC
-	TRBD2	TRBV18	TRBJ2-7	CASSPGIAGDYEQYF	TGTGCCAGCTCACCGGGTATAGCGGGAGACTACGAGCAGTACTTC
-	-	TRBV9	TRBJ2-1	CASSVAGAYNEQFF	TGTGCCAGCAGCGTAGCGGGGGCCTACAATGAGCAGTTCTTC
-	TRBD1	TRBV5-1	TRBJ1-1	CASSFDRGGGNTEAFF	TGCGCCAGCAGCTTTGACAGGGGAGGCGGGAACACTGAAGCTTTCTTT
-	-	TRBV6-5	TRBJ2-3	CASSYSGRGADTQYF	TGTGCCAGCAGTTACTCTGGCAGGGGCGCAGATACGCAGTATTTT
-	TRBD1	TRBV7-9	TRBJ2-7	CASSLGGQGDEQYF	TGTGCCAGCAGCTTGGGTGGACAGGGGGACGAGCAGTACTTC
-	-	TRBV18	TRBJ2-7	CASSRRDYEQYF	TGTGCCAGCTCCCGGAGGGACTACGAGCAGTACTTC
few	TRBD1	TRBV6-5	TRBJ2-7	CASKDRVVRYEQYF	TGTGCCAGCAAGGACAGGGTGGTAAGGTACGAGCAGTACTTC
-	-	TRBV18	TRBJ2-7	CASSREASDEQYF	TGTGCCAGCTCGAGGGAGGCTAGCGACGAGCAGTACTTC
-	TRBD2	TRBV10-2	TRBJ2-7	CASRVRGGNEQYF	TGCGCCAGCAGAGTTCGGGGGGGCAACGAGCAGTACTTC
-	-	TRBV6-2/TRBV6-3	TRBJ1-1	CASSPRGRNTEAFF	TGTGCCAGCAGTCCCCGGGGGAGGAACACTGAAGCTTTCTTT